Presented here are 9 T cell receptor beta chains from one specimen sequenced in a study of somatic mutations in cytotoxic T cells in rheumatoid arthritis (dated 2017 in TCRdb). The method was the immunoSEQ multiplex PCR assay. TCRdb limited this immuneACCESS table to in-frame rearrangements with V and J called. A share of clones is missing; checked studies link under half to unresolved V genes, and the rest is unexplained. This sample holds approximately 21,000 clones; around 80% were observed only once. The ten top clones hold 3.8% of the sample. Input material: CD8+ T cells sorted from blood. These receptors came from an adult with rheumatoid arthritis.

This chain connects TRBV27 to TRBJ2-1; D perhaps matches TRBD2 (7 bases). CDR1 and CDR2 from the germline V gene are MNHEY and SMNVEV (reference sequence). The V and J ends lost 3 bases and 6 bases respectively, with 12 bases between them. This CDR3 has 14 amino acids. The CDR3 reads CASSLGGRINEQFF. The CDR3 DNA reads TGTGCCAGCAGTTTGGGGGGGCGAATCAATGAGCAGTTCTTC.

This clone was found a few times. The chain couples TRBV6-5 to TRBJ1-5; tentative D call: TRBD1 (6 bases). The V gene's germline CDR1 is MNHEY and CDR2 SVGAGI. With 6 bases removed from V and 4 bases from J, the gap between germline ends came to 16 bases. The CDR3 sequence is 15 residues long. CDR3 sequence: CASSPTGGGNQPQHF. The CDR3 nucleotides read TGTGCCAGCAGCCCGACGGGGGGCGGAAATCAGCCCCAGCATTTT.

CDR3 residues: CASSNGQGHTDTQYF. In nucleotides, the CDR3 is TGTGCCAGCAGTAATGGACAGGGGCACACAGATACGCAGTATTTT. V is TRBV2 and J is TRBJ2-3; TRBD1 aligns across 9 bases. The CDR3 has 15 residues. CDR1 SNHLY and CDR2 FYNNEI come from the germline V gene. Trimming took 5 bases from V and 2 from J; bases not matched to a gene: 5.

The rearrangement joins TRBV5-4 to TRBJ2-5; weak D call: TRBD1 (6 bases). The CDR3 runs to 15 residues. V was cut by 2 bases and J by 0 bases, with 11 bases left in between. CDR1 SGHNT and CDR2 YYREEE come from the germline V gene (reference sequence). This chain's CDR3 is CASSLTGQYQETQYF. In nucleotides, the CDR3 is TGTGCCAGCAGCTTAACAGGGCAGTACCAAGAGACCCAGTACTTC. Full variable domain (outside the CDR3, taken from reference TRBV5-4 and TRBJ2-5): ETGVTQSPTHLIKTRGQQVTLRCSSQSGHNTVSWYQQALGQGPQFIFQYYREEENGRGNFPPRFSGLQFPNYSSELNVNALELDDSALYLCASSLTGQYQETQYFGPGTRLLVL.

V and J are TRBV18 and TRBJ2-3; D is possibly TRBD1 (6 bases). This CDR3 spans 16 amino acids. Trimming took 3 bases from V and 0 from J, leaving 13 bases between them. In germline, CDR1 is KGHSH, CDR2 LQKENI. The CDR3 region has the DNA TGTGCCAGCTCACCTCGACGAGGGGGAAGCACAGATACGCAGTATTTT. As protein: CASSPRRGGSTDTQYF. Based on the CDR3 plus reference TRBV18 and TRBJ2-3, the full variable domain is NAGVMQNPRHLVRRRGQEARLRCSPMKGHSHVYWYRQLPEEGLKFMVYLQKENIIDESGMPKERFSAEFPKEGPSILRIQQVVRGDSAAYFCASSPRRGGSTDTQYFGPGTRLTVL.

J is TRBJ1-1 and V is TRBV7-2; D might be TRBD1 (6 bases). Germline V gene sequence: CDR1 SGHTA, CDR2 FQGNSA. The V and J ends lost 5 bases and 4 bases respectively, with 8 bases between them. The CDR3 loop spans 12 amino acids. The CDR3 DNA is TGTGCCAGCAGCCGAGGGGGCACTGAAGCTTTCTTT. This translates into CASSRGGTEAFF.

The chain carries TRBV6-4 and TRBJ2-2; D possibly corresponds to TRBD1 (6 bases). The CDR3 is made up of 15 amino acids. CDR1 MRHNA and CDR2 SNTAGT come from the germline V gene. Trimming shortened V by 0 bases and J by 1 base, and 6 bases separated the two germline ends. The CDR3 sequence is CASSDSGQNTGELFF. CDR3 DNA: TGTGCCAGCAGTGACTCGGGACAGAACACCGGGGAGCTGTTTTTT.

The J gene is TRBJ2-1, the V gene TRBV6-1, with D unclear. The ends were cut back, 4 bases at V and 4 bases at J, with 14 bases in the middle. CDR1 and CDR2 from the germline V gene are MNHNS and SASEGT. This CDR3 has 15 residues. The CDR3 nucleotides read TGTGCCAGCAGTGGGGAACTGGACCCTTACAATGAGCAGTTCTTC. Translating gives CASSGELDPYNEQFF.

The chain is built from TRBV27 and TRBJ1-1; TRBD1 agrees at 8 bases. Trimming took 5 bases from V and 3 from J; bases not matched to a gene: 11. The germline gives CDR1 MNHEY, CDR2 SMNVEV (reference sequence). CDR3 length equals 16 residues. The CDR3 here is CASSPSGGDGDTEAFF. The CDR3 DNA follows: TGTGCCAGCAGTCCCTCAGGGGGCGACGGGGACACTGAAGCTTTCTTT.